The source of this T cell receptor (beta chain) is a study of blood T cell repertoires in COVID-19. This clone occurred many times. Sequencing was performed with immunoSEQ multiplex PCR; in TCRdb, only in-frame clones are kept and a portion is missing. Among more than 300,000 clones listed, about 87% were seen once. The specimen sequenced was peripheral blood. This TCR came from a woman aged 30 to 39 with COVID-19, enrolled during active disease.

DNA for the CDR3: TGTGCCAGCAGTTACTCGGGAGCCGCCTACAATGAGCAGTTCTTC. Residues: CASSYSGAAYNEQFF. The chain uses TRBV6-5 and TRBJ2-1, with D possibly matching TRBD2 (5 bases). Trimming removed 0 bases at V and 2 bases at J, with 8 bases between. CDR1 and CDR2 from the germline V gene are MNHEY and SVGAGI. This CDR3 spans 15 amino acids.